The next 21 T cell receptor beta chains were all read from a single sample in a study of CD8 T cells in ankylosing spondylitis. The antigens of these receptors remain unknown. Study results and limitations: Typical of ankylosing spondylitis blood, it appeared, was a TCR beta motif of under 10 highly homologous variants.

TCRdb fed the 5' RACE reads into MiXCR, producing one record per CDR3 protein. The sample contains some 840,000 distinct CDR3 sequences, about an eighth of which appear only once. Source material: blood, either unsorted or a sorted T cell fraction (not recorded which). These receptors all stem from a male donor with ankylosing spondylitis.

This rearrangement joins TRBV5-5 to TRBJ1-2, with D unresolved. The CDR3 spans 15 residues. The V end lost 0 bases, the J end lost 3 bases, and 12 bases lay between the germline ends. Germline V gene sequence: CDR1 SGHKS, CDR2 YYEKEE (reference sequence). The CDR3 sequence is CASSLAPGDYYGYTF. The CDR3 coding sequence is TGTGCCAGCAGCTTGGCACCCGGAGATTACTATGGCTACACCTTC.

This clonotype was found many times. V usage is TRBV4-1 and J usage is TRBJ1-2, with TRBD1 identical over 10 bases. The germline V gene has CDR1 MGHRA and CDR2 YSYEKL. This CDR3 is built from 17 residues. The trim removed 6 bases at V and 0 bases at J, leaving 10 bases unmatched. DNA for the CDR3: TGCGCCAGCAGGGGACAGGGGATAGTCCTAGCTAACTATGGCTACACCTTC. Amino acids: CASRGQGIVLANYGYTF.

This clonotype was seen repeatedly, ten times or more. This chain joins TRBV29-1 and TRBJ2-7, with D possibly TRBD2 on 5 matching bases. CDR1 is SQVTM, CDR2 ANQGSEA, per germline. The CDR3 runs to 13 residues. The V gene lost 6 bases and the J gene lost 2 bases, with 14 bases spanning the gap. The CDR3 protein is CSVRSGETYEQYF. The CDR3 nucleotides read TGCAGCGTGAGGAGTGGGGAGACCTACGAGCAGTACTTC.

This clonotype was counted many times. The chain has TRBV20-1 and TRBJ2-3; the D is unclear. The CDR3 is made up of 13 amino acids. The germline CDR1 and CDR2 sequences are DFQATT and SNEGSKA (reference sequence). The V end lost 6 bases, the J end lost 3 bases, and 13 bases lay between the germline ends. The CDR3 is CSARHPVTDTQYF. In DNA, the CDR3 is TGCAGTGCCCGACATCCGGTTACAGATACGCAGTATTTT.

The chain is built from TRBV12-3 or TRBV12-4 and TRBJ1-4; 8 bases line up with TRBD1. The CDR3 runs 13 residues. J lost 10 bases, V lost 6 bases, and 7 bases had no gene match. CDR3 region: CASRHSGTGKLFF. The CDR3 DNA reads as TGTGCCAGCAGACACTCCGGGACAGGAAAACTGTTTTTT.

The sample holds a few counts of this clonotype. This rearrangement joins TRBV6-5 to TRBJ2-7; TRBD2 aligns across 8 bases. The CDR3 consists of 16 residues. Germline CDR1 is MNHEY and CDR2 is SVGAGI. V lost 4 bases to trimming and J lost 1 base; unmatched junction nucleotides: 9. The CDR3 is CASSSRKLAGSYEQYF. The DNA of the CDR3 is TGTGCCAGCAGTTCGCGTAAGCTAGCGGGTTCCTACGAGCAGTACTTC.

The chain couples TRBV13 to TRBJ2-7; the D gene is possibly TRBD2 (5 bases). The germline CDR1 and CDR2 sequences are PRHDT and FYEKMQ (reference sequence). V lost 4 bases to trimming and J lost 0 bases, with 13 bases between them. CDR3 size: 15 residues. The CDR3 loop reads CASSSGLFSSYEQYF. CDR3 in DNA: TGTGCCAGCAGCTCCGGACTCTTTAGCTCCTACGAGCAGTACTTC. The full variable domain, in which reference TRBV13 and TRBJ2-7 provide the parts outside the CDR3, is AAGVIQSPRHLIKEKRETATLKCYPIPRHDTVYWYQQGPGQDPQFLISFYEKMQSDKGSIPDRFSAQQFSDYHSELNMSSLELGDSALYFCASSSGLFSSYEQYFGPGTRLTVT.

The chain links TRBV6-5 to TRBJ2-1; TRBD2 might be the D (6 bases). CDR3 size: 16 residues. The ends were cut back, 0 bases at V and 8 bases at J, with 17 bases in the middle. Per germline, CDR1 MNHEY and CDR2 SVGAGI. CDR3 sequence: CASSYSRRGLVDEQFF. As DNA, the CDR3 is TGTGCCAGCAGTTACTCGAGACGGGGGTTGGTCGATGAGCAGTTCTTC.

This clonotype came up a few times. The rearrangement uses TRBV6-5 and TRBJ2-1; perhaps TRBD1 as D (6 bases). The CDR3 runs to 17 residues. V lost 3 bases to trimming and J lost 3 bases, with 18 bases between them. Germline CDR1 MNHEY, CDR2 SVGAGI. CDR3 DNA sequence: TGTGCCAGCAGTTATCGGGACACCCGGGTGGGCTACAATGAGCAGTTCTTC. It is translated as CASSYRDTRVGYNEQFF.

V and J are TRBV5-1 and TRBJ2-7; TRBD2 is a possible D gene (5 bases). CDR3 length: 17 amino acids. The germline V and J ends were trimmed by 0 bases and 0 bases, with 16 bases remaining between them. Germline lookup yields CDR1 SGHRS and CDR2 YFSETQ. CDR3 residues: CASSLEVSIGSSYEQYF. CDR3 in DNA: TGCGCCAGCAGCTTGGAGGTTTCAATTGGGAGCTCCTACGAGCAGTACTTC.

This clonotype was counted many times. This chain joins TRBV20-1 and TRBJ2-7; D might be TRBD1 or TRBD2, each matching 5 bases. The CDR3 extends over 13 amino acids. Trimming pared 3 bases from V and 4 bases from J, leaving 13 bases between. The germline V gene encodes CDR1 DFQATT and CDR2 SNEGSKA (reference sequence). The CDR3 nucleotides read TGCAGTGCTAGTTGGGGGAGCGAGTACGAGCAGTACTTC. Translation gives CSASWGSEYEQYF.

This chain connects TRBV11-2 to TRBJ1-1, with a weak D call TRBD1 (5 bases). The CDR3 totals 18 residues. Germline CDR1 SGHAT, CDR2 FQNNGV. With 3 bases removed from V and 0 bases from J, the gap between germline ends came to 20 bases. In DNA, the CDR3 is TGTGCCAGCAGCTTCCCTACTCGGGGCCCCGGGATGAACACTGAAGCTTTCTTT. Its protein product is CASSFPTRGPGMNTEAFF.

The chain joins TRBV20-1 to TRBJ1-1, with D unresolved. The CDR3 spans 16 residues. CDR1 DFQATT and CDR2 SNEGSKA come from the germline V gene (reference sequence). Trimming left V 0 bases short and J 0 bases short, with 14 bases between. The CDR3 DNA reads TGCAGTGCTAGAGATTTTCCCGGCAGTATGAACACTGAAGCTTTCTTT. It specifies CSARDFPGSMNTEAFF.

CDR3 protein: CSAGKAGLAGGIGELFF. As DNA, the CDR3 is TGCAGTGCCGGAAAGGCCGGACTAGCGGGGGGGATCGGGGAGCTGTTTTTT. The chain has TRBV20-1 and TRBJ2-2; TRBD2 agrees at 15 bases. CDR1 DFQATT and CDR2 SNEGSKA come from the germline V gene (reference sequence). The CDR3 is 17 residues long. V was pared by 6 bases and J by 7 bases, with 12 bases of the junction left unmatched.

This clonotype occurred a few times. CDR3 coding DNA: TGCAGTGCTAGTGTACAGATGAATTCCTACGAGCAGTACTTC. Protein: CSASVQMNSYEQYF. The chain carries TRBV20-1 and TRBJ2-7; D ambiguous. The CDR3 is 14 residues long. The ends were cut back, 3 bases at V and 1 base at J, with 13 bases in the middle. Germline V gene data show CDR1 as DFQATT and CDR2 as SNEGSKA (reference sequence).

The chain carries TRBV18 and TRBJ2-7, with D unresolved. The germline V gene encodes CDR1 KGHSH and CDR2 LQKENI. This CDR3 spans 14 amino acids. V gave up 1 base and J gave up 2 bases, with 9 bases separating them. The CDR3 loop is CASSPLATAYEQYF. The CDR3 bases are TGTGCCAGCTCACCACTCGCGACCGCCTACGAGCAGTACTTC.

The chain is built from TRBV10-3 and TRBJ1-5; 8 positions match TRBD1. After removal of 6 bases from V and 3 bases from J, the junction contained 1 base not matched to a gene. The CDR3 covers 13 residues. Germline V CDR1 and CDR2: ENHRY, SYGVKD. The CDR3 DNA sequence: TGTGCCATCAGGGACAGGGTCAATCAGCCCCAGCATTTT. Translated: CAIRDRVNQPQHF.

This clonotype has at least ten counts. This chain connects TRBV7-2 to TRBJ2-1; 11 bases are shared with TRBD2. Germline V gene lookup returns CDR1 SGHTA and CDR2 FQGNSA. V lost 5 bases to trimming and J lost 8 bases; unmatched junction nucleotides: 2. The CDR3 is made up of 13 amino acids. CDR3 sequence: CASSPGLADEQFF. CDR3 sequence (DNA): TGTGCCAGCAGCCCGGGACTAGCGGATGAGCAGTTCTTC.

This clonotype has at least ten counts. This chain links TRBV5-1 with TRBJ2-5; tentatively, D is TRBD2 (5 bases). This CDR3 contains 14 residues. Germline V gives CDR1 SGHRS, CDR2 YFSETQ. With 3 bases removed from V and 5 bases from J, the gap between germline ends came to 14 bases. The CDR3 bases are TGCGCCAGCAGCTCCGTACTAGGACTCGAGACCCAGTACTTC. Its protein is CASSSVLGLETQYF.

This clonotype was seen a handful of times. The chain links TRBV20-1 to TRBJ2-1; 15 nucleotides align to TRBD2. V gave up 3 bases and J gave up 5 bases; unmatched junction bases: 8. CDR1 is DFQATT and CDR2 is SNEGSKA in the germline V gene (reference sequence). The CDR3 is made up of 17 amino acids. The CDR3 region is CSARAGTSGRFDNEQFF. Here the CDR3 DNA reads TGCAGTGCTAGGGCCGGGACTAGCGGGAGGTTCGACAATGAGCAGTTCTTC.

This clonotype was recorded many times. The chain uses TRBV20-1 and TRBJ1-6, with D perhaps matching TRBD1 (5 bases). The V and J ends lost 3 bases and 10 bases respectively, with 10 bases between them. This CDR3 is built from 12 residues. CDR1 is DFQATT and CDR2 is SNEGSKA in the germline V gene (reference sequence). The DNA for the CDR3 is TGCAGTGCTAGGGGCTGGGGGTCACCCCTCCACTTT. Encoded protein: CSARGWGSPLHF.